This T cell receptor beta chain was captured by sequencing in a study of cytomegalovirus exposure and HLA in healthy donors. Details on this clone: As yet, its antigen is unknown.

The PCR made use of 60 Vbeta and 13 Jbeta primers. This table comes from immunoSEQ multiplex PCR, and its TCRdb copy is limited to in-frame clones, with some not included. This sample has fewer than 200,000 clones; almost 75% occur once, and the top ten carry under 5.5%. General study results and limits: In vitro confirmation showed a few CMV-associated chains to be CMV antigen specific.

Trimming took 5 bases from V and 8 from J, leaving 18 bases between them. The CDR3 sequence is 15 residues long. Germline CDR1 reads LNHDA; CDR2 reads SQIVND (reference sequence). What was sequenced was PBMCs. The rearrangement links TRBV19 to TRBJ1-4; unclear D gene. This receptor was taken from a woman younger than 35 in good health and CMV-seropositive. In DNA, the CDR3 is TGTGCCAGTAGTGAAGTGGATGCGGGAGCAGAAAAACTGTTTTTT. Translating gives CASSEVDAGAEKLFF. The entire variable domain, with the rest obtained from reference TRBV19 and TRBJ1-4, is as follows: DGGITQSPKYLFRKEGQNVTLSCEQNLNHDAMYWYRQDPGQGLRLIYYSQIVNDFQKGDIAEGYSVSREKKESFPLTVTSAQKNPTAFYLCASSEVDAGAEKLFFGSGTQLSVL.